One sample yielded the 14 T cell receptor beta chains listed below, sequenced in a study of cytomegalovirus exposure and HLA in healthy donors. Repertoires were generated with immunoSEQ multiplex PCR, while TCRdb's copy carries only in-frame clones and drops some. The data hold approximately 270,000 clones, with just over 85% observed a single time. The sample taken for sequencing was PBMCs. These TCRs come from a woman aged 18 to 35 in good health and CMV-seronegative.

The genes are TRBV5-1 and TRBJ2-5; TRBD1 agrees at 7 bases. Germline loops: CDR1 SGHRS, CDR2 YFSETQ. After removal of 4 bases from V and 2 bases from J, the junction contained 11 bases not matched to a gene. The CDR3 loop spans 16 amino acids. CDR3 in amino acids: CASSEGTVSLQETQYF. The CDR3 nucleotides read TGCGCCAGCAGCGAGGGGACAGTCTCCCTTCAAGAGACCCAGTACTTC.

V gene TRBV27 combines with J gene TRBJ2-1, with D possibly TRBD2 on 5 matching bases. Germline CDR1 and CDR2: MNHEY and SMNVEV (reference sequence). Trimming removed 2 bases from V and 0 bases from J, with 8 bases in between. The CDR3 contains 15 residues. The CDR3 bases are TGTGCCAGCAGTTTAGAGGGCTTCTCCTACAATGAGCAGTTCTTC. Translated: CASSLEGFSYNEQFF.

The chain combines TRBV10-3 with TRBJ2-5, with 10 bases lining up with TRBD2. J was trimmed by 5 bases and V by 3 bases; bases with no gene match: 6. CDR3 length: 15 amino acids. The germline gives CDR1 ENHRY, CDR2 SYGVKD. The CDR3 coding sequence is TGTGCCATCAGTGACCAAGCGGGAGGGGGGGAGACCCAGTACTTC. It is translated as CAISDQAGGGETQYF.

This clone was observed once. The rearrangement uses TRBV30 and TRBJ2-7; 11 nucleotides align to TRBD1. V shed 3 bases, J shed 7 bases, and the junction held 17 bases outside the gene matches. Germline V gene lookup returns CDR1 GTSNPN and CDR2 SVGIG (reference sequence). The CDR3 runs 17 residues. CDR3 sequence: CAWSPKGVGQGAREQYF. In nucleotides, the CDR3 is TGTGCCTGGAGCCCCAAAGGAGTTGGACAGGGGGCAAGGGAGCAGTACTTC.

The V call is TRBV28, the J call TRBJ2-7, with D tentatively TRBD1 (7 bases). From germline, CDR1 is MDHEN and CDR2 SYDVKM. Trimming stripped 3 bases from V and 3 bases from J, with 15 bases between. This CDR3 spans 15 amino acids. The CDR3 nucleotides read TGTGCCAGCAGTTTCCGGGCAGGGGGGTTCTACGAGCAGTACTTC. Translated: CASSFRAGGFYEQYF. The entire variable domain, with the rest obtained from reference TRBV28 and TRBJ2-7, is as follows: DVKVTQSSRYLVKRTGEKVFLECVQDMDHENMFWYRQDPGLGLRLIYFSYDVKMKEKGDIPEGYSVSREKKERFSLILESASTNQTSMYLCASSFRAGGFYEQYFGPGTRLTVT.

This clone occurred a few times. The chain carries TRBV15 and TRBJ1-2; D is perhaps TRBD1 (5 bases). Germline V gene lookup returns CDR1 LNHNV and CDR2 YYDKDF (reference sequence). CDR3 length: 14 amino acids. Trimming stripped 0 bases from V and 4 bases from J, with 9 bases between. This CDR3 is CATSRDVGAYGYTF. The CDR3 nucleotides read TGTGCCACCAGCAGAGATGTTGGGGCCTATGGCTACACCTTC.

As regards this clone: This same CDR3 is encoded by further DNA sequences in the sample. The V and J genes are TRBV27 and TRBJ1-2; D is possibly TRBD1 (5 bases). The germline gives CDR1 MNHEY, CDR2 SMNVEV (reference sequence). Trimming stripped 3 bases from V and 3 bases from J, with 11 bases between. The CDR3 is 14 amino acids. As DNA, the CDR3 is TGTGCCAGCAGTTTGACGGGGGGTCACTATGGCTACACCTTC. Encoded protein: CASSLTGGHYGYTF.

The V call is TRBV2, the J call TRBJ2-7; 9 nucleotides line up with TRBD2. With 6 bases clipped from V and 6 bases from J, the junction kept 12 bases outside the gene matches. CDR1 is SNHLY and CDR2 is FYNNEI in the germline V gene. The CDR3 extends over 15 amino acids. In nucleotides, the CDR3 is TGTGCCAGCAGGCGACCGGGACTAGCAGCCTCCGAGCAGTACTTC. Protein sequence: CASRRPGLAASEQYF.

V gene TRBV7-2 combines with J gene TRBJ1-2, with TRBD1 matching over 12 bases. Germline trimming cut 0 bases from V and 7 bases from J; bases unmatched to any gene: 3. The CDR3 runs 15 residues. Germline CDR1 SGHTA, CDR2 FQGNSA. This chain's CDR3 is CASSLAGQGAVGYTF. CDR3 nucleotide sequence: TGTGCCAGCAGCTTAGCGGGACAGGGGGCCGTTGGCTACACCTTC.

The chain recombines TRBV29-1 with TRBJ2-7; D may be TRBD2 (5 bases). Germline V gene data show CDR1 as SQVTM and CDR2 as ANQGSEA. V dropped 8 bases and J dropped 4 bases, with 12 bases sitting between them. The CDR3 runs to 11 residues. CDR3 amino acids: CSHSSGYEQYF. The CDR3 region has the DNA TGCAGCCACTCTTCGGGGTACGAGCAGTACTTC.

The gene calls are TRBV5-6 and TRBJ1-1; 8 bases match TRBD1. Trimming removed 0 bases from V and 2 bases from J; junction bases left unmatched: 3. The germline gives CDR1 SGHDT, CDR2 YYEEEE. The CDR3 length is 15 residues. The CDR3 nucleotides are TGTGCCAGCAGCTTGGAAGACAGGGGAAACACTGAAGCTTTCTTT. Protein product: CASSLEDRGNTEAFF.

Only one count was recorded for this clone. V usage is TRBV6-5 and J usage is TRBJ2-2, with D possibly TRBD1 on 6 matching bases. There are 15 residues in the CDR3. V was pared by 6 bases and J by 4 bases, with 15 bases between. Germline assignment: CDR1 MNHEY and CDR2 SVGAGI. The CDR3 here is CASRTSRRGTGELFF. The CDR3, as DNA: TGTGCCAGCAGAACCTCTCGCAGGGGCACCGGGGAGCTGTTTTTT.

The chain uses TRBV12-5 and TRBJ2-7; 10 bases align to TRBD1. The V segment lost 7 bases and the J segment 2 bases; nucleotides outside the gene matches: 5. The CDR3 spans 14 residues. Germline V lookup: CDR1 LGHNT, CDR2 FRNRAP. The CDR3 DNA reads as TGTGCTAGTGCCCCGGGACAGGGGCCCTACGAGCAGTACTTC. It yields the protein CASAPGQGPYEQYF.

The chain carries TRBV27 and TRBJ1-4; D may be TRBD1 (5 bases). Trimming removed 4 bases from V and 8 bases from J, with 17 bases in between. The germline V gene has CDR1 MNHEY and CDR2 SMNVEV (reference sequence). CDR3 size: 15 residues. In nucleotides, the CDR3 is TGTGCCAGCAGTTCGAACAGCGCTAGGGGAGAAAAACTGTTTTTT. This codes for CASSSNSARGEKLFF.